A selection of T cell receptor beta chains follows, all from one sample in a study of T cells after yellow fever vaccination. TCRdb itself ran the 5' RACE reads through MiXCR, one entry per CDR3 protein. There are about 14,000 distinct CDR3 sequences in the sample; less than 7.5% occur only once, and about 1.5% lies in the top ten. This material consisted of PBMCs, either bulk or a sorted T-cell subset (CD4+, CD8+, memory, or dextramer-sorted; not recorded which), taken on the day of the yellow fever booster vaccination. These receptors were taken from a man aged 18 to 29 who received the YFV17D yellow fever vaccine. Each CDR3 is given with its conserved first and last residue. A D gene is named only where the DNA matches it firmly. Clone sizes are given selectively: once, few, many, or a class where the clone is expanded.

J gene,D gene,V gene,clone size,CDR3 DNA,CDR3 protein
TRBJ2-3,TRBD2,TRBV27,many,TGTGCCAGCAGTTTATTTGGCGGGGGGGTATCAGGTACGCAGTATTTT,CASSLFGGGVSGTQYF
TRBJ2-5,TRBD1,TRBV5-1,many,TGCGCCAGCAGCCAGGGACAGGGTCAAGAGACCCAGTACTTC,CASSQGQGQETQYF
TRBJ1-6,TRBD1,TRBV12-3/TRBV12-4,many,TGTGCCAGCAGCCGAGGGGGCGCCTTTGGTTCACCCCTCCACTTT,CASSRGGAFGSPLHF
TRBJ2-1,TRBD2,TRBV3-1,many,TGTGCCAGCAGCCGTGGGGAGGGTTATGAGCAGTTCTTC,CASSRGEGYEQFF
TRBJ2-2,.,TRBV3-1,many,TGTGCCAGCAGCCAAGATCTAGAGTTATACACCGGGGAGCTGTTTTTT,CASSQDLELYTGELFF
TRBJ2-5,TRBD2,TRBV7-2,many,TGTGCCAGCAGCCCTCCTACTAGCGGGGGGGGTAAGACCCAGTACTTC,CASSPPTSGGGKTQYF
TRBJ2-5,TRBD2,TRBV10-3,many,TGTGCCATCAGTGAACGGACTAGCGGGGAAGAGACCCAGTACTTC,CAISERTSGEETQYF
TRBJ1-6,.,TRBV20-1,many,TGCAGTGCTAGGGGCGGGGGGAGCTCCTATAATTCACCCCTCCACTTT,CSARGGGSSYNSPLHF
TRBJ2-3,.,TRBV5-1,.,TGCGCCAGCAGCTGGAGGGGAACAGATACGCAGTATTTT,CASSWRGTDTQYF
TRBJ2-3,.,TRBV5-1,many,TGCGCCAGCAGCTTGACGGCGGGGATGGGGGCGGATACGCAGTATTTT,CASSLTAGMGADTQYF
TRBJ2-5,.,TRBV7-2,medium-sized,TGTGCCAGCAGCTTAGCTGGAACCTACCAAGAGACCCAGTACTTC,CASSLAGTYQETQYF
TRBJ2-1,.,TRBV6-5,many,TGTGCCAGCAGATCAACCGGGACTGCCTCCTACAATGAGCAGTTCTTC,CASRSTGTASYNEQFF
TRBJ1-4,.,TRBV6-6,many,TGTGCCAGCAGTAACATACAGGGCGGGGATGAAAAACTGTTTTTT,CASSNIQGGDEKLFF
TRBJ2-2,TRBD2,TRBV7-3,many,TGTGCCAGCAGCTCCGGGACTAGCGGGGGGGAGAACACCGGGGAGCTGTTTTTT,CASSSGTSGGENTGELFF
TRBJ2-7,.,TRBV7-2,many,TGTGCCAGCAGCTTATGGGGGCGAGAGGAGCAGTACTTC,CASSLWGREEQYF
TRBJ1-4,.,TRBV7-2,many,TGTGCCAGCAGCCAACCCAATGAAAAACTGTTTTTT,CASSQPNEKLFF
TRBJ1-1,.,TRBV7-9,many,TGTGCCAGCAGCCTCGACGGGCATAACACTGAAGCTTTCTTT,CASSLDGHNTEAFF
TRBJ1-1,TRBD1,TRBV6-2/TRBV6-3,many,TGTGCCAGCAGCCAGGGGCCGACAGGGGTATTT,CASSQGPTGVF
TRBJ1-2,.,TRBV7-2,many,TGTGCCAGCAGCTTAGTGGCTGGGGGGCAAGTACTCGGCTACACCTTC,CASSLVAGGQVLGYTF
TRBJ1-1,.,TRBV27,many,TGTGCCAGCAGTTTCCGGGCCACGAGCGACACTGAAGCTTTCTTT,CASSFRATSDTEAFF
TRBJ2-7,.,TRBV5-1,many,TGCGCCAGCAGTACAGGACATTACGAGCAGTACTTC,CASSTGHYEQYF
TRBJ2-3,TRBD1,TRBV4-3,many,TGCGCCAGCAGCCCGGGGACAGTTGGGAACTCAGATACGCAGTATTTT,CASSPGTVGNSDTQYF
TRBJ1-5,.,TRBV20-1,many,TGCAGTGCTATCGACGGGCCCATAGCGAGCAATCAGCCCCAGCATTTT,CSAIDGPIASNQPQHF
TRBJ1-2,TRBD1,TRBV5-6,many,TGTGCCAGCAGCTTGGTCTACGTGACAGGGGGCAACTATGGCTACACCTTC,CASSLVYVTGGNYGYTF
TRBJ2-6,.,TRBV7-3,many,TGTGCCAGCAGCTTCGGCTCTGGGGCCAACGTCCTGACTTTC,CASSFGSGANVLTF
TRBJ2-7,.,TRBV7-2,many,TGTGCCAGCAGCTTAGCCGGGTTAGATTCCTACGGTGGGTACTTC,CASSLAGLDSYGGYF
TRBJ1-1,.,TRBV5-1,many,TGCGCCAGCAAGGGGGACCCAAACAAGAACACTGAAGCTTTCTTT,CASKGDPNKNTEAFF
TRBJ1-2,.,TRBV7-9,many,TGTGCCAGCAGCGAGCTGGTCGGCTACACCTTC,CASSELVGYTF
TRBJ2-7,.,TRBV20-1,medium-sized,TGCAGTGCTAGTTCGGACAGTTGGAGCTCCTACGAGCAGTACTTC,CSASSDSWSSYEQYF
TRBJ2-7,.,TRBV6-2/TRBV6-3,many,TGTGCCAGCAGTGAACCCGGGTCCTCCTACGAGCAGTACTTC,CASSEPGSSYEQYF
TRBJ1-2,.,TRBV5-5,many,TGTGCCAGCAGCTTGTCCGGTGGGACGGGAATGGTATCGGGCGGCTACACCTTC,CASSLSGGTGMVSGGYTF
TRBJ2-6,TRBD1,TRBV23-1,many,TGCGCCAGCAGTCAAGCGCCACAGAGGACAGGGGCGACTTTC,CASSQAPQRTGATF
TRBJ2-5,.,TRBV12-3/TRBV12-4,medium-sized,TGTGCCAGCAGTTCCACGGGACTCCCCCAGGTCCAGTACTTC,CASSSTGLPQVQYF
TRBJ2-1,.,TRBV11-3,many,TGTGCCAGCAGCTTATGGGGGGCCCACAATGAGCAGTTCTTC,CASSLWGAHNEQFF
TRBJ1-1,.,TRBV20-1,many,TGCAGTGCTTGCCCAAACCTAAACACTGAAGCTTTCTTT,CSACPNLNTEAFF
TRBJ2-3,TRBD1,TRBV5-4,many,TGTGCCAGCAGGGCAGGGGGTGACACAGATACGCAGTATTTT,CASRAGGDTDTQYF
TRBJ1-5,TRBD1,TRBV20-1,many,TGCAGTGCTAGGACAGGGGGAGATCAGCCCCAGCATTTT,CSARTGGDQPQHF
TRBJ2-1,.,TRBV28,many,TGTGCCGGTTCCGGGACTCTGACCTACAATGAGCAGTTCTTC,CAGSGTLTYNEQFF
TRBJ2-1,TRBD2,TRBV29-1,many,TGCAGCGTTGAAGCGGGACTAGCGGGGGGTTCCTACAATGAGCAGTTCTTC,CSVEAGLAGGSYNEQFF
TRBJ1-6,.,TRBV10-2,many,TGCGCCAGCAGTGAGGAGAATGACCCACGCTCCTATAATTCACCCCTCCACTTT,CASSEENDPRSYNSPLHF
TRBJ2-3,TRBD2,TRBV20-1,medium-sized,TGCAGTGCTAGAGATCTTACTAGCGGGGCTGGGGATACGCAGTATTTT,CSARDLTSGAGDTQYF
TRBJ2-1,TRBD2,TRBV29-1,many,TGCAGCGTTGGGGGCCCGGGGGGACGTGAGCAGTTCTTC,CSVGGPGGREQFF
TRBJ2-2,.,TRBV7-2,many,TGTGCCAGCAGACCACAGGGTACCGGGGAGCTGTTTTTT,CASRPQGTGELFF
TRBJ2-1,TRBD2,TRBV6-4,medium-sized,TGTGCCAGACTAGCGGGGGGTGGCAATGAGCAGTTCTTC,CARLAGGGNEQFF
TRBJ1-6,TRBD1,TRBV10-3,many,TGTGCCATCAGCAAGACAGGGGAGGATTCACCCCTCCACTTT,CAISKTGEDSPLHF
TRBJ1-1,.,TRBV19,many,TGTGCCAGTAGGCGCGGGGGCACTGAAGCTTTCTTT,CASRRGGTEAFF
TRBJ2-4,TRBD1,TRBV4-3,medium-sized,TGCGCCAGCAGCCAAGCCCGGACAGGGGGCTGGTCCAAAAACATTCAGTACTTC,CASSQARTGGWSKNIQYF
TRBJ2-6,.,TRBV5-1,many,TGCGCCAGCAGCCCTACAAGCTCTGGGGCCAACGTCCTGACTTTC,CASSPTSSGANVLTF
TRBJ2-3,.,TRBV6-5,many,TGTGCCAGCAGTTACTCGGCAGGCGGAGATACGCAGTATTTT,CASSYSAGGDTQYF
TRBJ1-5,.,TRBV7-8,many,TGTGCCAGCAGCTTGGAACCGGGTCGGAATCAGCCCCAGCATTTT,CASSLEPGRNQPQHF
TRBJ2-4,.,TRBV20-1,many,TGCAGTGCAGCGGGGGACAGAGCCAAAAACATTCAGTACTTC,CSAAGDRAKNIQYF
TRBJ2-5,TRBD2,TRBV20-1,many,TGCAGTGCTAGAGGGGATCAGGGACTAGCGGGGGAGACCCAGTACTTC,CSARGDQGLAGETQYF
TRBJ2-3,TRBD1,TRBV24-1,many,TGTGCCACCAGTAAGCCGACCGGGACAGGAGGAGATACGCAGTATTTT,CATSKPTGTGGDTQYF